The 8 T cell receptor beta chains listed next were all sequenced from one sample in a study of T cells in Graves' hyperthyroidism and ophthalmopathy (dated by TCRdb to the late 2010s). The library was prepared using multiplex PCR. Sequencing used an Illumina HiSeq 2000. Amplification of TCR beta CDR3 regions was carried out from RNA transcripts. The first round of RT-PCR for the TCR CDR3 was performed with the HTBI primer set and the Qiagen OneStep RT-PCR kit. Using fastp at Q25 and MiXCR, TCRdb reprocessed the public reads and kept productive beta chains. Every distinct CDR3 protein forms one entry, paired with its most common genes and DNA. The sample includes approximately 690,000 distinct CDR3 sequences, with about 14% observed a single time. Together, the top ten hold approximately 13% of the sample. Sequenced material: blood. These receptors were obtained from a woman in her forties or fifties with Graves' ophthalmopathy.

In nucleotides, the CDR3 is TGTGCCAGCACTAGCGGGAGATCAGAGACCCAGTACTTC. This translates into CASTSGRSETQYF. This chain links TRBV6-2 or TRBV6-3 with TRBJ2-5; 10 bases map to TRBD2. The junction had 3 bases not matched to a gene; V was cut back by 7 bases and J by 4 bases. The CDR3 contains 13 residues. Looked up from germline, CDR1 is MNHEY and CDR2 is SVGEGT.

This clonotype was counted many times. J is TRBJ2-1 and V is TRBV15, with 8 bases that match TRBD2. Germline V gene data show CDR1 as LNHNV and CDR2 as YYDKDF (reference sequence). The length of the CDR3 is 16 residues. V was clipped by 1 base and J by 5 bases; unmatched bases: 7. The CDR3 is CATSRVTGLGNNEQFF. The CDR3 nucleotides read TGTGCCACCAGCAGAGTTACGGGACTAGGGAACAATGAGCAGTTCTTC.

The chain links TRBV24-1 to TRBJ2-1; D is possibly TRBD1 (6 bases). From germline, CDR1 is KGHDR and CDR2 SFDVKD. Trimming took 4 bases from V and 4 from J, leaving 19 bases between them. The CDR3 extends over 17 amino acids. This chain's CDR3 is CATSDPRTGMGYNEQFF. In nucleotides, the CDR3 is TGTGCCACCAGTGACCCACGTACAGGGATGGGTTACAATGAGCAGTTCTTC.

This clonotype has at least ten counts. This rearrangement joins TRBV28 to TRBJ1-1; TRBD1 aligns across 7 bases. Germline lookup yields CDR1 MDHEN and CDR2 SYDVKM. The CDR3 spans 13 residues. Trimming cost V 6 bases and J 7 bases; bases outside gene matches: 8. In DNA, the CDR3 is TGTGCCAGCAGCCAATCACAGGGGTATGAAGCTTTCTTT. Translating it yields CASSQSQGYEAFF.

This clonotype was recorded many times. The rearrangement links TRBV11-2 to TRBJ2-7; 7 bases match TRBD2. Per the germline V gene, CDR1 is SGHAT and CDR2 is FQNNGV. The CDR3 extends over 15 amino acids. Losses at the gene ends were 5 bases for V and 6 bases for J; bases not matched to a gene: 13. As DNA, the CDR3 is TGTGCCAGCAGCCCCAAGCCGGGACTAACGGCCGAGCAGTACTTC. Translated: CASSPKPGLTAEQYF. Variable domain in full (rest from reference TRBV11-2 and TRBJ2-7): EAGVAQSPRYKIIEKRQSVAFWCNPISGHATLYWYQQILGQGPKLLIQFQNNGVVDDSQLPKDRFSAERLKGVDSTLKIQPAKLEDSAVYLCASSPKPGLTAEQYFGPGTRLTVT.

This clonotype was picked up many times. CDR3 nucleotides: TGTGCCTGGAGTGCCGGGCATGGGCGAGGCGCAGATACGCAGTATTTT. It yields the protein CAWSAGHGRGADTQYF. This chain uses TRBV30 with TRBJ2-3; D remains ambiguous. Germline CDR1 and CDR2: GTSNPN and SVGIG (reference sequence). CDR3 length equals 16 residues. The ends were cut back, 1 base at V and 4 bases at J, with 18 bases in the middle.

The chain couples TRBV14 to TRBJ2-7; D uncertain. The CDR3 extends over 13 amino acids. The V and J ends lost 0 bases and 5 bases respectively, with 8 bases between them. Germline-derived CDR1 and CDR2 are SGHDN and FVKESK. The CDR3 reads CASSQDPPDEQYF. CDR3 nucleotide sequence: TGTGCCAGCAGCCAAGATCCCCCCGACGAGCAGTACTTC.

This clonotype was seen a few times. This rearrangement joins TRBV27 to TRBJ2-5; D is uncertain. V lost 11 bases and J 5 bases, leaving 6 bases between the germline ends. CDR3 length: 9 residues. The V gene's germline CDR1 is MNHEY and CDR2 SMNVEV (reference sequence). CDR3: CAVKETQYF. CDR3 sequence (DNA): TGTGCCGTCAAGGAGACCCAGTACTTC.